These T cell receptor beta chains were read from a single sample in a study of T cell responses to AZD1222 COVID-19 vaccine. Method: immunoSEQ multiplex PCR; TCRdb's copy keeps in-frame clones and lacks some. The table records 150,000 or so clones, around 89% of them present only once. This specimen was peripheral blood, taken on day 0 of AZD1222 vaccination. These receptors all come from an adult in good health. Both conserved end residues are part of each CDR3. Fields, in order: V gene, J gene, D gene, CDR3 protein. A D gene is named only where the DNA matches it firmly.

TRBV6-2/TRBV6-3	TRBJ1-6	.	CASSYGSPLHF
TRBV7-3	TRBJ2-5	.	CASSLGGGPQETQYF
TRBV2	TRBJ2-1	TRBD2	CASSVLSGANNEQFF
TRBV6-5	TRBJ2-7	.	CASHRNSYEQYF
TRBV28	TRBJ1-2	TRBD1	CASRPTGEGGYTF
TRBV7-8	TRBJ1-6	.	CASSLQNSPLHF
TRBV18	TRBJ2-1	.	CASSAEGAGYNEQFF
TRBV7-2	TRBJ2-1	TRBD2	CASSSWTSGTNEQFF
TRBV13	TRBJ2-3	TRBD2	CASSWWTSGVNTQYF
TRBV6-2/TRBV6-3	TRBJ2-7	TRBD2	CASSYVAGGIDSYEQYF
TRBV29-1	TRBJ2-7	TRBD1	CSVGDSPYEQYF
TRBV19	TRBJ1-5	.	CASKSGAIDQPQHF
TRBV6-5	TRBJ1-2	.	CASSSVPGTPNYGYTF
TRBV19	TRBJ1-5	.	CASSKDSSNQPQHF
TRBV19	TRBJ1-3	.	CASNGIGGNGNTIYF
TRBV19	TRBJ1-2	.	CASSRDQGGYTF
TRBV29-1	TRBJ2-1	TRBD1	CSVGGQGSNEQFF
TRBV29-1	TRBJ1-1	.	CSVSGGNTEAFF
TRBV6-6	TRBJ1-6	TRBD1	CASSQRDRDNSPLHF
TRBV9	TRBJ1-2	.	CASSSLAGGYTF
TRBV6-2/TRBV6-3	TRBJ2-2	TRBD2	CASSYPTSGANTGELFF
TRBV18	TRBJ2-7	.	CASSTGGQTYEQYF